Here is one T cell receptor (beta chain) with its context. The data originate from a study of blood T cell repertoires in COVID-19. As for the study in general: COVID-19 samples from acute and convalescent phases originated in the United States, Italy and Spain. PBMCs, B-cell-depleted T cells, or T cells were the source of the cDNA or gDNA that made up the material.

Germline V lookup: CDR1 SGHNT, CDR2 YENEEA. V shed 8 bases and J shed 8 bases, with 13 bases lying between them. The CDR3 has 12 residues. Under the authors' procedure: Counts of nucleated cells, estimated from reference gene primer amplification, were obtained. Measured with immunoSEQ multiplex PCR; TCRdb has only the in-frame clones, and not every one. Clonal size and the V and J genes are those of that table, whereas D and trimming came from the DNA. The sample yields some 62,000 clones, about nine tenths seen once. The material sequenced was peripheral blood. The TCR was taken from a human donor in a cohort sampled during active COVID-19. The V gene is TRBV11-3, the J gene TRBJ2-1; D call uncertain. The CDR3 DNA sequence: TGTGCCAGCGGCAAGAGGTGGGATGAGCAGTTCTTC. Its protein product is CASGKRWDEQFF.